What follows are 28 T cell receptor beta chains derived from one specimen sequenced in a study of identical twins' blood T cells. TCRdb used MiXCR to reprocess the 5' RACE reads, holding one entry per CDR3 protein. The table includes about 370,000 distinct CDR3 sequences, approximately 30% detected once. Sequencing used PBMCs. These receptors were obtained from a woman aged 18-55 years in good health.

The V gene is TRBV20-1, the J gene TRBJ1-1; 7 bases agree with TRBD1. The CDR3 has 13 amino acids. The V gene end was trimmed by 5 bases and the J gene end by 5 bases; junction bases not matched to a gene: 8. Germline CDR1 and CDR2: DFQATT and SNEGSKA (reference sequence). The CDR3 sequence: CSALRGLGTEAFF. The CDR3 coding sequence is TGCAGTGCTTTAAGGGGGCTTGGGACTGAAGCTTTCTTT.

The genes are TRBV20-1 and TRBJ1-5; D gene ambiguous. There are 15 residues in the CDR3. V was clipped by 1 base and J by 2 bases, with 12 bases between them. Germline V CDR1 and CDR2: DFQATT, SNEGSKA (reference sequence). CDR3 DNA sequence: TGCAGTGCTAGAGTTGCCTACGAGGGCAATCAGCCCCAGCATTTT. Translation gives CSARVAYEGNQPQHF.

This clonotype was detected only a few times. The rearrangement joins TRBV5-1 to TRBJ1-1; possible D gene TRBD1, 5 bases. V dropped 0 bases and J dropped 3 bases, with 18 bases sitting between them. CDR3 size: 17 residues. The germline CDR1 and CDR2 sequences are SGHRS and YFSETQ. CDR3 nucleotides: TGCGCCAGCAGCTTGGTCGGAGTGGGGCCGCGGGACACTGAAGCTTTCTTT. It yields the protein CASSLVGVGPRDTEAFF.

This clonotype showed up many times. The V and J genes are TRBV29-1 and TRBJ2-3; 8 bases map to TRBD2. Germline lookup yields CDR1 SQVTM and CDR2 ANQGSEA. Unmatched junction bases numbered 7, after V lost 3 bases and J lost 2 bases. This CDR3 contains 15 residues. CDR3 nucleotide sequence: TGCAGCGTTGATGGCCTAGCGGGTCCCACAGATACGCAGTATTTT. This codes for CSVDGLAGPTDTQYF.

Only a few counts were recorded for this clonotype. The gene calls are TRBV20-1 and TRBJ2-3; a weak D match, TRBD1 (6 bases). The CDR3 is 14 amino acids. Looked up from germline, CDR1 is DFQATT and CDR2 is SNEGSKA (reference sequence). V was pared by 0 bases and J by 6 bases, with 13 bases between. This CDR3 reads CSARDPGASDTQYF. DNA for the CDR3: TGCAGTGCTAGAGATCCAGGGGCGAGTGATACGCAGTATTTT.

The rearrangement joins TRBV29-1 to TRBJ1-1, with D perhaps TRBD1 (6 bases). This CDR3 comprises 13 residues. Looked up from germline, CDR1 is SQVTM and CDR2 is ANQGSEA. V was pared by 7 bases and J by 2 bases, with 14 bases between. The CDR3 loop reads CSAWGQANTEAFF. The CDR3 nucleotides are TGCAGCGCCTGGGGACAAGCAAACACTGAAGCTTTCTTT.

The chain is built from TRBV6-5 and TRBJ1-3; TRBD1 matches 9 bases. Germline V gene sequence: CDR1 MNHEY, CDR2 SVGAGI. The CDR3 has 16 amino acids. Germline trimming cut 6 bases from V and 3 bases from J; bases unmatched to any gene: 9. CDR3: CASSRVGTGSGNTIYF. In DNA, the CDR3 is TGTGCCAGCAGCCGCGTAGGGACAGGGAGTGGAAACACCATATATTTT.

The rearrangement links TRBV20-1 to TRBJ2-5; maybe TRBD2 (6 bases). This CDR3 is 12 amino acids long. CDR1 is DFQATT, CDR2 SNEGSKA, per germline (reference sequence). Trimming took off 6 bases at V and 0 bases at J, with 8 bases between the two ends. CDR3: CSARTNQETQYF. The CDR3, as DNA: TGCAGTGCCAGGACTAACCAAGAGACCCAGTACTTC.

The chain couples TRBV5-1 to TRBJ1-4; TRBD1 might be the D (5 bases). CDR1 SGHRS and CDR2 YFSETQ come from the germline V gene. The CDR3 covers 14 residues. The ends were cut back, 3 bases at V and 5 bases at J, with 11 bases in the middle. CDR3 bases: TGCGCCAGCAGCTGGCAGGGATTGAATGAAAAACTGTTTTTT. As protein: CASSWQGLNEKLFF.

A few counts support this clonotype. The rearrangement uses TRBV15 and TRBJ1-3; D is uncertain. The CDR3 sequence is 17 residues long. The V end was cut by 2 bases, the J end by 0 bases, with 14 bases between. From germline, CDR1 is LNHNV and CDR2 YYDKDF (reference sequence). The CDR3 DNA follows: TGTGCCACCAGCAGAACCCTCCCAGGAAGCTCTGGAAACACCATATATTTT. It encodes CATSRTLPGSSGNTIYF.

The V and J genes are TRBV20-1 and TRBJ1-5; 7 positions agree with TRBD1. This CDR3 contains 17 residues. The germline gives CDR1 DFQATT, CDR2 SNEGSKA (reference sequence). Trimming at V came to 3 bases and at J to 1 base, leaving 12 bases not matched to a gene. CDR3: CSASKGASEGSNQPQHF. The CDR3 DNA is TGCAGTGCTAGTAAGGGGGCTAGTGAGGGGAGCAATCAGCCCCAGCATTTT.

The gene calls are TRBV20-1 and TRBJ2-2, with D perhaps matching TRBD1 (6 bases). V was pared by 3 bases and J by 2 bases, with 22 bases between. The CDR3 extends over 18 amino acids. Germline CDR1 and CDR2: DFQATT and SNEGSKA (reference sequence). DNA for the CDR3: TGCAGTGCTAGCCAGGGACAACTTGTAGGGGTTAACACCGGGGAGCTGTTTTTT. Translating gives CSASQGQLVGVNTGELFF.

The rearrangement uses TRBV9 and TRBJ2-7, with a possible D match to TRBD2 (5 bases). The CDR3 runs 16 residues. The V end was cut by 4 bases, the J end by 4 bases, with 21 bases between. Germline assignment: CDR1 SGDLS and CDR2 YYNGEE. The CDR3 spells CASSPGKGQELYEQYF. DNA of the CDR3: TGTGCCAGCAGCCCCGGGAAGGGTCAGGAACTATACGAGCAGTACTTC. Full variable domain (remainder filled in from reference TRBV9 and TRBJ2-7): DSGVTQTPKHLITATGQRVTLRCSPRSGDLSVYWYQQSLDQGLQFLIQYYNGEERAKGNILERFSAQQFPDLHSELNLSSLELGDSALYFCASSPGKGQELYEQYFGPGTRLTVT.

As regards this clonotype: The germline gene is not matched at one end of the junction; a read error may be the cause. This chain joins TRBV11-2 and TRBJ2-2, with D perhaps assigned TRBD1 or TRBD2 (5 bases each). The CDR3 covers 15 residues. CDR1 and CDR2 (germline): SGHAT, FQNNGV. The CDR3 bases are TGTGCCAGCAGCATAGAGGGGTCCGACACCGGGGAGCTGTTTTTT. Translating gives CASSIEGSDTGELFF. Based on the CDR3 plus reference TRBV11-2 and TRBJ2-2, the full variable domain is EAGVAQSPRYKIIEKRQSVAFWCNPISGHATLYWYQQILGQGPKLLIQFQNNGVVDDSQLPKDRFSAERLKGVDSTLKIQPAKLEDSAVYLCASSIEGSDTGELFFGEGSRLTVL.

This clonotype was seen many times. The V gene is TRBV12-3 or TRBV12-4, the J gene TRBJ2-7; 9 bases match TRBD2. The CDR3 totals 16 residues. V dropped 6 bases and J dropped 9; count of bases not matched to a gene: 18. CDR3 DNA sequence: TGTGCCAGCAGCCCAAGGGCAAGCGGGAGGCTCCAGGTGCAGTACTTC. Translation: CASSPRASGRLQVQYF.

This clonotype was observed a handful of times. The chain joins TRBV20-1 to TRBJ2-2; 7 positions match TRBD1. The CDR3 length is 14 residues. Germline CDR1 reads DFQATT; CDR2 reads SNEGSKA (reference sequence). With 5 bases clipped from V and 1 base from J, the junction kept 4 bases outside the gene matches. CDR3 in DNA: TGCAGTGCTGGGGGACAGCTGAACACCGGGGAGCTGTTTTTT. This encodes CSAGGQLNTGELFF.

The V and J genes are TRBV7-3 and TRBJ2-2; D ambiguous. The V and J ends lost 5 bases and 5 bases respectively, with 12 bases between them. Germline V CDR1 and CDR2: SGHTA, FQGTGA. The CDR3 sequence is 14 residues long. The CDR3 DNA sequence: TGTGCCAGCAGCCCCTGGACGGAGACCGGGGAGCTGTTTTTT. Its translation: CASSPWTETGELFF.

This clonotype occurred once. The chain couples TRBV12-3 or TRBV12-4 to TRBJ1-2; D not certain. Trimming cost V 7 bases and J 7 bases, with 13 bases left between them. The CDR3 is 12 amino acids. The CDR3 nucleotides are TGTGCCAGCAACCAACCCCGGGGTGGCTACACCTTC. Protein: CASNQPRGGYTF.

This chain uses TRBV3-1 with TRBJ2-3; no firm D call. CDR3 length equals 14 residues. Deletions cut 4 bases from V and 3 bases from J, with 11 bases between. Germline-derived CDR1 and CDR2 are LGHDT and YNNKEL (reference sequence). CDR3 amino acids: CASSLWVSTDTQYF. Here the CDR3 DNA reads TGTGCCAGCAGCCTATGGGTCTCGACAGATACGCAGTATTTT.

This clonotype showed up many times. The CDR3 nucleotides are TGTGCCAGCAGTTTTACCGGGGGCAATCAGCCCCAGCATTTT. Encoded protein: CASSFTGGNQPQHF. The chain is built from TRBV27 and TRBJ1-5; D call uncertain. V lost 3 bases, J lost 2 bases, and 8 bases lay in between. The CDR3 is made up of 14 amino acids. The germline CDR1 and CDR2 sequences are MNHEY and SMNVEV (reference sequence).

The rearrangement uses TRBV5-4 and TRBJ1-1; D unclear. The V and J ends lost 0 bases and 7 bases respectively, with 10 bases between them. Germline CDR1 reads SGHNT; CDR2 reads YYREEE (reference sequence). The CDR3 covers 13 residues. Written as DNA, the CDR3 is TGTGCCAGCAGCTTGGCCCGGACGGATGAAGCTTTCTTT. Translating it yields CASSLARTDEAFF. Complete variable domain (other parts from reference TRBV5-4 and TRBJ1-1): ETGVTQSPTHLIKTRGQQVTLRCSSQSGHNTVSWYQQALGQGPQFIFQYYREEENGRGNFPPRFSGLQFPNYSSELNVNALELDDSALYLCASSLARTDEAFFGQGTRLTVV.

In this sample, this clonotype turned up once. The chain combines TRBV13 with TRBJ2-7; 8 bases agree with TRBD1. J was trimmed by 6 bases and V by 2 bases; bases with no gene match: 3. CDR3 length equals 13 residues. Germline V lookup: CDR1 PRHDT, CDR2 FYEKMQ (reference sequence). The CDR3 here is CASSLQGAGEQYF. The CDR3 region has the DNA TGTGCCAGCAGCTTACAGGGGGCAGGCGAGCAGTACTTC.

This clonotype showed up just a few times. The V and J genes are TRBV12-3 or TRBV12-4 and TRBJ2-3; the D is unclear. The CDR3 has 15 residues. V was shortened by 1 base and J by 0 bases, with 8 bases between the two germline ends. The CDR3 protein is CASSLEGRSTDTQYF. The CDR3, as DNA: TGTGCCAGCAGTTTAGAAGGTAGAAGCACAGATACGCAGTATTTT.

The table lists this clonotype with a few counts. The rearrangement links TRBV10-3 to TRBJ2-1; D uncertain. The CDR3 sequence is 14 residues long. Trimming took off 0 bases at V and 7 bases at J, with 10 bases between the two ends. The germline V gene encodes CDR1 ENHRY and CDR2 SYGVKD. CDR3 amino acids: CAISESFQANEQFF. CDR3 nucleotide sequence: TGTGCCATCAGTGAGTCGTTTCAGGCTAATGAGCAGTTCTTC.

The rearrangement links TRBV20-1 to TRBJ1-5; 8 positions agree with TRBD1. Germline V gene lookup returns CDR1 DFQATT and CDR2 SNEGSKA (reference sequence). This CDR3 region has 17 residues. Trimming cost V 0 bases and J 4 bases; bases outside gene matches: 11. This chain's CDR3 is CSARDGGWTGINQPQHF. DNA for the CDR3: TGCAGTGCTAGAGATGGCGGATGGACAGGGATAAATCAGCCCCAGCATTTT.

The chain links TRBV5-1 to TRBJ1-1; D gene unclear. Per the germline V gene, CDR1 is SGHRS and CDR2 is YFSETQ. The CDR3 loop spans 14 amino acids. Trimming took 7 bases from V and 1 from J, leaving 14 bases between them. The CDR3 region is CASRPRTGNTEAFF. CDR3 nucleotide sequence: TGCGCCAGCCGACCCAGGACGGGGAACACTGAAGCTTTCTTT.

Regarding this clonotype: One end of the junction is discordant with germline, which a read error may explain. The chain employs TRBV5-4 and TRBJ1-1; no definite D call. Germline CDR1 SGHNT, CDR2 YYREEE (reference sequence). CDR3 length equals 14 residues. The CDR3 DNA is TGTGCCAGCAGCATACTAGACTGGAACACTGAAACTTTCTTT. Translated, it gives CASSILDWNTETFF. Drawing the rest from reference TRBV5-4 and TRBJ1-1, the complete variable domain is ETGVTQSPTHLIKTRGQQVTLRCSSQSGHNTVSWYQQALGQGPQFIFQYYREEENGRGNFPPRFSGLQFPNYSSELNVNALELDDSALYLCASSILDWNTETFFGQGTRLTVV.

This clonotype came up a few times. This chain connects TRBV7-2 to TRBJ2-3, with D perhaps being TRBD1 or TRBD2 (5 bases each). There are 15 residues in the CDR3. V was shortened by 3 bases and J by 4 bases, with 14 bases between the two germline ends. Looked up from germline, CDR1 is SGHTA and CDR2 is FQGNSA. The CDR3 nucleotides read TGTGCCAGCAGCTTCCTCCAGGGTAGCGCAGATACGCAGTATTTT. Translated: CASSFLQGSADTQYF. Looking up the rest from reference TRBV7-2 and TRBJ2-3 gives the full variable domain: GAGVSQSPSNKVTEKGKDVELRCDPISGHTALYWYRQSLGQGLEFLIYFQGNSAPDKSGLPSDRFSAERTGGSVSTLTIQRTQQEDSAVYLCASSFLQGSADTQYFGPGTRLTVL.